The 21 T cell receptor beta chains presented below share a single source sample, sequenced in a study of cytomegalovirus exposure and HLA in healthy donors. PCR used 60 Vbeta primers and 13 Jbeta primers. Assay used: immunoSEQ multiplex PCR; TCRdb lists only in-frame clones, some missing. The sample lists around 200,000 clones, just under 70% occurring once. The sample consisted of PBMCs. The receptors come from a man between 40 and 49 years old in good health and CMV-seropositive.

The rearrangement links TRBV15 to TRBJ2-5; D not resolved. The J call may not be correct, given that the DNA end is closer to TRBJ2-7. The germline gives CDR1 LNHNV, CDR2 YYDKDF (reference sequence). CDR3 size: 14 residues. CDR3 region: CATSSIRSSYEQYF. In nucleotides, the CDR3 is TGTGCCACCAGCAGTATAAGGAGCTCCTACGAGCAGTACTTC.

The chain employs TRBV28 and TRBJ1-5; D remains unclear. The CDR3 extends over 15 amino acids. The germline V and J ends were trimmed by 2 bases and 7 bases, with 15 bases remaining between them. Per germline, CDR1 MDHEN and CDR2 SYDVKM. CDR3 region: CASSLDFGDFQPQHF. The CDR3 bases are TGTGCCAGCAGTTTAGACTTCGGGGATTTCCAGCCCCAGCATTTT. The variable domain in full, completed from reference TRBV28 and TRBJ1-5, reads DVKVTQSSRYLVKRTGEKVFLECVQDMDHENMFWYRQDPGLGLRLIYFSYDVKMKEKGDIPEGYSVSREKKERFSLILESASTNQTSMYLCASSLDFGDFQPQHFGDGTRLSIL.

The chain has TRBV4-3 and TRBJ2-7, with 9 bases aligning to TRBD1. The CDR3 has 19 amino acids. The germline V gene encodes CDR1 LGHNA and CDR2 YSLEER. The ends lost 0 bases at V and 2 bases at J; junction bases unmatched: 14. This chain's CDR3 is CASSQEANIIGTGPYEQYF. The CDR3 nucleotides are TGCGCCAGCAGCCAAGAAGCCAATATAATTGGGACAGGGCCCTACGAGCAGTACTTC.

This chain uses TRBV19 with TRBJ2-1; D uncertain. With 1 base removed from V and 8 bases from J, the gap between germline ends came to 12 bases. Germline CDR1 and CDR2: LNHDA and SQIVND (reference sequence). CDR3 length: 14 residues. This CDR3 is CASSIVVGSDEQFF. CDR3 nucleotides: TGTGCCAGTAGTATAGTTGTTGGAAGCGATGAGCAGTTCTTC. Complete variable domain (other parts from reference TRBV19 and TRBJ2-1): DGGITQSPKYLFRKEGQNVTLSCEQNLNHDAMYWYRQDPGQGLRLIYYSQIVNDFQKGDIAEGYSVSREKKESFPLTVTSAQKNPTAFYLCASSIVVGSDEQFFGPGTRLTVL.

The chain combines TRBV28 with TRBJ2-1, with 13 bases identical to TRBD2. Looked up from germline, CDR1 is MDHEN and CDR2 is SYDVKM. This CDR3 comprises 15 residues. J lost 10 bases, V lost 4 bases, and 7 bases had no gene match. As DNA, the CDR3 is TGTGCCAGCAGTTGGACTAGCGGGGGCCTCCGCGAGCAGTTCTTC. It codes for CASSWTSGGLREQFF.

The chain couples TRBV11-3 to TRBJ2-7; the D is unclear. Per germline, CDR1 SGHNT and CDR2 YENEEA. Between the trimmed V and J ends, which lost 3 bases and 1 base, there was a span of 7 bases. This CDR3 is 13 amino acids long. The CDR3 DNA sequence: TGTGCCAGCAGCTTCGGAGTTTCCTACGAGCAGTACTTC. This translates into CASSFGVSYEQYF.

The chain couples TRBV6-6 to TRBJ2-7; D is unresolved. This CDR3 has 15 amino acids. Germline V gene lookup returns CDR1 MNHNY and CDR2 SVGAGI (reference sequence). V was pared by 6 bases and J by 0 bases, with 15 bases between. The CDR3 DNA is TGTGCCAGCAGCCATGCACTGGTGAGCTCCTACGAGCAGTACTTC. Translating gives CASSHALVSSYEQYF.

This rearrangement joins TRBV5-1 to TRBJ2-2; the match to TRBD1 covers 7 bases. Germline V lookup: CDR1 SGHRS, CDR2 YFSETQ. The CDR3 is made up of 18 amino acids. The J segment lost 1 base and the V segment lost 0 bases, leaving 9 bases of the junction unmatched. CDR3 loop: CASSLVRVGTENTGELFF. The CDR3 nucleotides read TGCGCCAGCAGCTTGGTGAGGGTGGGGACAGAGAACACCGGGGAGCTGTTTTTT.

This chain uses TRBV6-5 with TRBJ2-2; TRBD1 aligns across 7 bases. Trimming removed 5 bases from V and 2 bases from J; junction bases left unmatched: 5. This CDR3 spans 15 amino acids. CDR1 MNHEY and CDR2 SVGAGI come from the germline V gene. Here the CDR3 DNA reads TGTGCCAGCAGTCCTTGGGACAGAAACACCGGGGAGCTGTTTTTT. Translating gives CASSPWDRNTGELFF.

Written as DNA, the CDR3 is TGTGCCAGCAGTCTTATAAGGGCGGGGGGTCGGACAGATACGCAGTATTTT. It encodes CASSLIRAGGRTDTQYF. The chain carries TRBV2 and TRBJ2-3; 8 positions match TRBD2. CDR1 is SNHLY and CDR2 is FYNNEI in the germline V gene. V dropped 5 bases and J dropped 3; count of bases not matched to a gene: 13. This CDR3 is built from 17 residues.

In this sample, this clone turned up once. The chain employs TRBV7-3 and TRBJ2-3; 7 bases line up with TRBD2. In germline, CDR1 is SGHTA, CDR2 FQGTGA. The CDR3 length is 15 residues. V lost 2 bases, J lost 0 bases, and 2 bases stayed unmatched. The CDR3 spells CASSLAGASTDTQYF. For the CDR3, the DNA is TGTGCCAGCAGCTTAGCGGGAGCTAGCACAGATACGCAGTATTTT.

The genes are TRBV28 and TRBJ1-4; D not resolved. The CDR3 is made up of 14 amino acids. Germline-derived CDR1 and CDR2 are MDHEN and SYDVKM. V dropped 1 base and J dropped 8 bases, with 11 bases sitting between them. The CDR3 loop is CASSLSQDWEKLFF. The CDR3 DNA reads TGTGCCAGCAGTTTATCCCAGGACTGGGAAAAACTGTTTTTT.

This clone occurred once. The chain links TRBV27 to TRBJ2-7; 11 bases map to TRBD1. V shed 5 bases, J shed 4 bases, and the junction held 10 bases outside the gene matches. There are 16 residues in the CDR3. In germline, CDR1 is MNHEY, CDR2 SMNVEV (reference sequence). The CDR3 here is CASSPATGDRGYEQYF. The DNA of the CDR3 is TGTGCCAGCAGTCCTGCCACGGGGGACAGGGGGTACGAGCAGTACTTC.

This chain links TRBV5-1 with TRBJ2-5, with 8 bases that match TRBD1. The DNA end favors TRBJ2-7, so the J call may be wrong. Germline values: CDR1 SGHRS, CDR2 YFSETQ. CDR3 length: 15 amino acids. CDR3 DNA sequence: TGCGCCAGCAGCATCGGGACAGGCAGCTCCTACGAGCAGTACTTC. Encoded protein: CASSIGTGSSYEQYF.

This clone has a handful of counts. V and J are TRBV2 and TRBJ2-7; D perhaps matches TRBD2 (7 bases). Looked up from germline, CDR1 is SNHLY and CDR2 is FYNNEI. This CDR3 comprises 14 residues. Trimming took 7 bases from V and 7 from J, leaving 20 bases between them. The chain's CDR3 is CASTNGGPLGEQYF. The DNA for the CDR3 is TGTGCCAGCACCAACGGGGGGCCCTTAGGGGAGCAGTACTTC.

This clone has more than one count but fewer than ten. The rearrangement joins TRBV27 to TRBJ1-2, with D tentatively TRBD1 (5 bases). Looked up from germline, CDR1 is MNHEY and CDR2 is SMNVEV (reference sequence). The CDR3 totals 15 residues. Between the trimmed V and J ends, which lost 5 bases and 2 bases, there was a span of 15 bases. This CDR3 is CASSEHSGGNYGYTF. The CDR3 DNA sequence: TGTGCCAGCAGTGAACACAGCGGGGGAAACTATGGCTACACCTTC.

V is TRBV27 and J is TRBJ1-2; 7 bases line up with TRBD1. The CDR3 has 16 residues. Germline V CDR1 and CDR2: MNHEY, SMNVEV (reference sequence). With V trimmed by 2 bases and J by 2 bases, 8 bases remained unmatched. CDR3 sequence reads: CASSLARSRGNYGYTF. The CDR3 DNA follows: TGTGCCAGCAGTTTAGCCCGCTCCAGGGGGAACTATGGCTACACCTTC.

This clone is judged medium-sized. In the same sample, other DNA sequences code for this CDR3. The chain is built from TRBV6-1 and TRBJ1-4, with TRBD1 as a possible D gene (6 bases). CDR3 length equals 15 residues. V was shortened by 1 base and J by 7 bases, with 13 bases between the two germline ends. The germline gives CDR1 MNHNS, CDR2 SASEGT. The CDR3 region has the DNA TGTGCCAGCAGTGAAGAGGGGGGGGGCCGTGAAAAACTGTTTTTT. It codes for CASSEEGGGREKLFF.

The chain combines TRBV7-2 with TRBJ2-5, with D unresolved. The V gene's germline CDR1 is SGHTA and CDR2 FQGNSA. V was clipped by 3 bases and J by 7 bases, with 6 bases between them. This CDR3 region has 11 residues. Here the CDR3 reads CASSFVGTQYF. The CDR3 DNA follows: TGTGCCAGCAGCTTTGTCGGGACCCAGTACTTC. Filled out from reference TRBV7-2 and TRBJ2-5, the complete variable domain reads GAGVSQSPSNKVTEKGKDVELRCDPISGHTALYWYRQSLGQGLEFLIYFQGNSAPDKSGLPSDRFSAERTGGSVSTLTIQRTQQEDSAVYLCASSFVGTQYFGPGTRLLVL.

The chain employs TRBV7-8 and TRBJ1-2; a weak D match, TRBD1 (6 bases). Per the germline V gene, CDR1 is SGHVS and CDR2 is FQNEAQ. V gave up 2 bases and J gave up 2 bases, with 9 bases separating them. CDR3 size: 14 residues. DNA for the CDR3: TGTGCCAGCAGCTTATCTGGACAGAACTATGGCTACACCTTC. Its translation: CASSLSGQNYGYTF.

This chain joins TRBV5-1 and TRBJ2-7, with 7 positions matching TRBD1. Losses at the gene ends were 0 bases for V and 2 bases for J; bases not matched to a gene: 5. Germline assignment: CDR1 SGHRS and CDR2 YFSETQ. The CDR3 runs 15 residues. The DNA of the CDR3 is TGCGCCAGCAGCTTGGCCGGGGACAGTCCCTACGAGCAGTACTTC. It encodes CASSLAGDSPYEQYF.